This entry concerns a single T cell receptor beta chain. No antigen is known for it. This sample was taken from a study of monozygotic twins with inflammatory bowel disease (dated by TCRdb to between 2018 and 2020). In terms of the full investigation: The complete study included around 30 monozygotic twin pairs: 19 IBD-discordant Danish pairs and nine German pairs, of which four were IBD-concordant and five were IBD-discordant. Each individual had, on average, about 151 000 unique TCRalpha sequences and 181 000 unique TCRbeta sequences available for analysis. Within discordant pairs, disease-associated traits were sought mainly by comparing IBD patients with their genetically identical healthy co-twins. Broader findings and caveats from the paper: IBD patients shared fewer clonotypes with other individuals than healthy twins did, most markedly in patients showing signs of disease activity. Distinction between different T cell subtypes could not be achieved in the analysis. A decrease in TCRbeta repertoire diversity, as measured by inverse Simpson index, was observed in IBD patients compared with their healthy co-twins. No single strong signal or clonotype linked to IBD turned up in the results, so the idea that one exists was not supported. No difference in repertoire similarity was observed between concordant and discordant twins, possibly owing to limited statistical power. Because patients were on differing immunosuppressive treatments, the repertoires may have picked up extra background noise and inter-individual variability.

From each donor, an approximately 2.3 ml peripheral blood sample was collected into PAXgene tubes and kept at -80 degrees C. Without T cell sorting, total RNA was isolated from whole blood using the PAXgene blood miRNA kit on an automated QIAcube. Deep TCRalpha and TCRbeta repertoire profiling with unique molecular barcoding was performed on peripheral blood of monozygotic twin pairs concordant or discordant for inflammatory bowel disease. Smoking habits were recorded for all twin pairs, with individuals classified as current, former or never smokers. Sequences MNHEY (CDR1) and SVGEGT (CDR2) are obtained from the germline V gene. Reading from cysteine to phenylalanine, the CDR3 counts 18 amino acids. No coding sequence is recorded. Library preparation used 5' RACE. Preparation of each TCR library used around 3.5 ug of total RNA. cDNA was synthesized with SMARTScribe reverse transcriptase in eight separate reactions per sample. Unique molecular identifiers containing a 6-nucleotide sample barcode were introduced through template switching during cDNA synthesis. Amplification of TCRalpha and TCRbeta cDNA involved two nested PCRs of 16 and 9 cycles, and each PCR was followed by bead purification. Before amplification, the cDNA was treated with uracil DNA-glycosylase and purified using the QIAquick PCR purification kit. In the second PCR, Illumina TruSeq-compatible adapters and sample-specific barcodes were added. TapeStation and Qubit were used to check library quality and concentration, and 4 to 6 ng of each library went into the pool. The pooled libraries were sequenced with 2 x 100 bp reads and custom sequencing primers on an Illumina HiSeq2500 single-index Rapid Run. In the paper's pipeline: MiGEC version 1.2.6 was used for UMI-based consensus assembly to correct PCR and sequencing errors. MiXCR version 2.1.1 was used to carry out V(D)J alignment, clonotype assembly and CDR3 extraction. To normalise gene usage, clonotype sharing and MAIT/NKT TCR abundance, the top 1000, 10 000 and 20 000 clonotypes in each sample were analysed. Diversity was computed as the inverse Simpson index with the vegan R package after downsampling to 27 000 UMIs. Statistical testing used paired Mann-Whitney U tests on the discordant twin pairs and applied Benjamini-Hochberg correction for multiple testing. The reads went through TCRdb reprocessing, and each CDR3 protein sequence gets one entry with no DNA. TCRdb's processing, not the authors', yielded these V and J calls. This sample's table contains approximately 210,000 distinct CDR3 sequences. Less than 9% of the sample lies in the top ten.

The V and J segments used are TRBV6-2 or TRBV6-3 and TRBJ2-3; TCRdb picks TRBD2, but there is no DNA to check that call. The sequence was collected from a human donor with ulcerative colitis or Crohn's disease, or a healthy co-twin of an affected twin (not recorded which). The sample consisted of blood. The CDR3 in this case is CASRSPGLAGDLPDTQYF.